This T cell receptor (beta chain) was identified in a study of T cells after yellow fever vaccination. Findings and limits, study-wide: Once the booster was given, most primary-vaccination clones reappeared, at about 96% for CD4 and roughly 91% for CD8.

About this clonotype: Its antigen is unknown.

MiXCR, run by TCRdb on the 5' RACE reads, gives a single entry per CDR3 protein. The sample lists under 200,000 distinct CDR3 sequences; 8% to 13% were seen once. This sample comprised CD8+ T cells sorted from PBMCs, obtained 15 days after the yellow fever booster vaccination. This TCR was sampled from a man younger than 30 who received the YFV17D yellow fever vaccine.

CDR3 DNA sequence: TGTGCCAGCAGTTTTGGGCCTTTCGGCGGGGAGCTGTTTTTT. Amino acid sequence: CASSFGPFGGELFF. V gene TRBV3-1 combines with J gene TRBJ2-2; no reliable D call. Germline assignment: CDR1 LGHDT and CDR2 YNNKEL (reference sequence). The CDR3 sequence is 14 residues long. Trimming removed 6 bases from V and 7 bases from J, with 15 bases in between. The full variable domain, in which reference TRBV3-1 and TRBJ2-2 provide the parts outside the CDR3, is DTAVSQTPKYLVTQMGNDKSIKCEQNLGHDTMYWYKQDSKKFLKIMFSYNNKELIINETVPNRFSPKSPDKAHLNLHINSLELGDSAVYFCASSFGPFGGELFFGEGSRLTVL.